The clone carrying this TCR beta chain was counted between two and nine times. Primers: 60 V beta forward and 13 J beta reverse. TCRdb's table, derived via immunoSEQ multiplex PCR, lists solely in-frame clones and lacks some. The sample includes tens of thousands of clones, more than 75% of them seen just once. Germline loops: CDR1 MNHEY, CDR2 SVGAGI. V lost 5 bases to trimming and J lost 5 bases; unmatched junction nucleotides: 1. This CDR3 region has 13 residues. This sample is drawn from a study of glioma-infiltrating T cells after dendritic cell vaccination. Across the study: Glioblastoma patients came from Phase I and II dendritic cell vaccination trials. Treatment, given 2003 to 2012, was autologous tumor lysate-pulsed dendritic cell vaccination. Autologous tumor lysate was loaded overnight onto monocyte-derived dendritic cells grown less than 8 days with IL-4 and GM-CSF.

The time point denotes: after dendritic cell vaccination, including at tumor progression/relapse. The starting material was blood, obtained after dendritic cell vaccination. This TCR was recovered from a human donor with glioblastoma. The V gene is TRBV6-5, the J gene TRBJ1-5; TRBD1 aligns across 9 bases. CDR3 sequence reads: CASSRQGDQPQHF. DNA for the CDR3: TGTGCCAGCAGTAGACAGGGGGATCAGCCCCAGCATTTT.